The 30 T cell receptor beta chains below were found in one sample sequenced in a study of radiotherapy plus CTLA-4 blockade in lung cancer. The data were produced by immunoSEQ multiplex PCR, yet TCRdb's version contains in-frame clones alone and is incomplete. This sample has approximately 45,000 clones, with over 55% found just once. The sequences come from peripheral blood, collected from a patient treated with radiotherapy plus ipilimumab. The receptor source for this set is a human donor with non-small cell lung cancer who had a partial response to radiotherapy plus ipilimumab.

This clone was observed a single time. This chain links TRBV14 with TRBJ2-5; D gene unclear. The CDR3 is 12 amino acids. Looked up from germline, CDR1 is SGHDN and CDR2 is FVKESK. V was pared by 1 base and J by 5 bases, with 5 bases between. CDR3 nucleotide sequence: TGTGCCAGCAGCCAAGTCGGGGAGACCCAGTACTTC. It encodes CASSQVGETQYF.

For the CDR3, the DNA is TGTGCCAGCAGCCAACAGGGGGCCTCCTACGAGCAGTACTTC. It translates to CASSQQGASYEQYF. The chain has TRBV11-2 and TRBJ2-7, with 9 bases fitting TRBD1. The germline V gene has CDR1 SGHAT and CDR2 FQNNGV. V lost 5 bases to trimming and J lost 0 bases; unmatched junction nucleotides: 2. This CDR3 has 14 amino acids.

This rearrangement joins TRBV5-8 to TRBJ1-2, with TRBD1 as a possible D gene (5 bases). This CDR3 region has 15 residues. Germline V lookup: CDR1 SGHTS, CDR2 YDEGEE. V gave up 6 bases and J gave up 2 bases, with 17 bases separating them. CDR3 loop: CASNLQAAKNYGYTF. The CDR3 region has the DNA TGTGCCAGCAATCTACAGGCGGCTAAGAACTATGGCTACACCTTC.

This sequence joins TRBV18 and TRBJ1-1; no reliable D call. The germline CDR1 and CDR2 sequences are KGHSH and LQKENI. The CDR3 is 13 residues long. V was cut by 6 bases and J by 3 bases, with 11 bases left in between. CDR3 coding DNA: TGTGCCAGCTCGAGAGATCTCGACACTGAAGCTTTCTTT. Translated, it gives CASSRDLDTEAFF. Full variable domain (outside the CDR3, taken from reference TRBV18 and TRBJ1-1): NAGVMQNPRHLVRRRGQEARLRCSPMKGHSHVYWYRQLPEEGLKFMVYLQKENIIDESGMPKERFSAEFPKEGPSILRIQQVVRGDSAAYFCASSRDLDTEAFFGQGTRLTVV.

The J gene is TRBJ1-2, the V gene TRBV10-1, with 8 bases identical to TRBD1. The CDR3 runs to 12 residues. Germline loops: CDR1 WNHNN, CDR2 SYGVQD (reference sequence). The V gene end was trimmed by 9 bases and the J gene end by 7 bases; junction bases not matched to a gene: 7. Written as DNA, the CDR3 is TGCGCCAGAAGGACAGGGTTTAGTGGCTACACCTTC. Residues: CARRTGFSGYTF.

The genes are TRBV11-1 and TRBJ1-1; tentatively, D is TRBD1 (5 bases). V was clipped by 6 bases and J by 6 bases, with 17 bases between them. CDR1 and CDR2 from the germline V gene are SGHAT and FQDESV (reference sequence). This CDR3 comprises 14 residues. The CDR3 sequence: CASRNRPGSAEAFF. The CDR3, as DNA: TGTGCCAGCAGAAATAGGCCAGGGTCAGCTGAAGCTTTCTTT.

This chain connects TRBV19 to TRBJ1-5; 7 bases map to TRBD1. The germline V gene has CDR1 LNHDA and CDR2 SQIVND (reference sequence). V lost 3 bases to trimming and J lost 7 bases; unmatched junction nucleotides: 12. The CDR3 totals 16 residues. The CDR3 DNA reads TGTGCCAGTAGTATTAGGGCAGGGGGAAGAGGACAGCCCCAGCATTTT. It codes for CASSIRAGGRGQPQHF.

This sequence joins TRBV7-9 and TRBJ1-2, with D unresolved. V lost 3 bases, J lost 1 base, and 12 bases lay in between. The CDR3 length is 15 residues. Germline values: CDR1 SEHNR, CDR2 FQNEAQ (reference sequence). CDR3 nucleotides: TGTGCCAGCAGCTTCGGAGCAGCTAATAACTATGGCTACACCTTC. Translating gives CASSFGAANNYGYTF.

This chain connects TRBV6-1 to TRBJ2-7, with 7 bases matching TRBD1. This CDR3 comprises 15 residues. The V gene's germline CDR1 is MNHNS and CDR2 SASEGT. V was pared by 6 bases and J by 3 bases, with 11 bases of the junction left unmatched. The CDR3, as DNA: TGTGCCAGCAGCCTATTACCGGGACAGAGCTACGAGCAGTACTTC. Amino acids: CASSLLPGQSYEQYF.

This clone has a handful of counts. The CDR3 region has the DNA TGTGCCTCTCACTTCCTTAATGAAAAACTGTTTTTT. This translates into CASHFLNEKLFF. The chain combines TRBV6-5 with TRBJ1-4; no reliable D call. V was trimmed by 11 bases and J by 4 bases, leaving 11 bases between them. Germline lookup yields CDR1 MNHEY and CDR2 SVGAGI. The CDR3 sequence is 12 residues long.

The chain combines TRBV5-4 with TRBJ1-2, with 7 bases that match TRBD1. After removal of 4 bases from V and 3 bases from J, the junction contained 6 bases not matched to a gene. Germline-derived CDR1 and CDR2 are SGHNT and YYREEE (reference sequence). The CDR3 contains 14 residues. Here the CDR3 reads CASSIQGIDYGYTF. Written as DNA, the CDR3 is TGTGCCAGCAGCATACAGGGGATCGACTATGGCTACACCTTC.

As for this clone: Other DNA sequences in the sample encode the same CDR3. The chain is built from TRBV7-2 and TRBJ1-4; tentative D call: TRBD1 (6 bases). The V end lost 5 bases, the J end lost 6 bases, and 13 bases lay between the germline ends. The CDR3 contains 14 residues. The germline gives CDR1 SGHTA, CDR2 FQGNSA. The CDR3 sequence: CASSLEWTDEKLFF. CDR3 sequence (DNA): TGTGCCAGCAGCCTAGAGTGGACAGATGAAAAACTGTTTTTT.

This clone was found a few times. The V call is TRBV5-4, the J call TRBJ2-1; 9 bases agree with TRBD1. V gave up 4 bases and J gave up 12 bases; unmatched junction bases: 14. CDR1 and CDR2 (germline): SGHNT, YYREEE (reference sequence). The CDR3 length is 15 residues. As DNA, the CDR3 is TGTGCCAGCAGCCGCGGACAGGGGACCCCTTCGGGGCAGTTCTTC. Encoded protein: CASSRGQGTPSGQFF.

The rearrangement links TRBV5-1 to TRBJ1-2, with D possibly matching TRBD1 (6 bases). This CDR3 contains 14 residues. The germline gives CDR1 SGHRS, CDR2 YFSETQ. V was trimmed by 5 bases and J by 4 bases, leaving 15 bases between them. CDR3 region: CASSGSPGVYGYTF. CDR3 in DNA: TGCGCCAGCAGTGGTTCCCCAGGGGTCTATGGCTACACCTTC. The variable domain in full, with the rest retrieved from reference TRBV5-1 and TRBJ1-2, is KAGVTQTPRYLIKTRGQQVTLSCSPISGHRSVSWYQQTPGQGLQFLFEYFSETQRNKGNFPGRFSGRQFSNSRSEMNVSTLELGDSALYLCASSGSPGVYGYTFGSGTRLTVV.

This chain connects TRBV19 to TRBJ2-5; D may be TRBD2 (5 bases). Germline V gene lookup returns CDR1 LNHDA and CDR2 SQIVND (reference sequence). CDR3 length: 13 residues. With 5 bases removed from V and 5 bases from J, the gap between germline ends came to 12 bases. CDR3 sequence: CASSSSRAETQYF. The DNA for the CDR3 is TGTGCCAGTAGTTCTTCGAGGGCGGAGACCCAGTACTTC.

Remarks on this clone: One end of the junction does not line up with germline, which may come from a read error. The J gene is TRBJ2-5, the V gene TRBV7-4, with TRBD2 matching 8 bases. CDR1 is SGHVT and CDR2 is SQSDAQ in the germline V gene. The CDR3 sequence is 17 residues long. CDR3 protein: CAGSLARGVPGGETQYF. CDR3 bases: TGTGCCGGCAGCTTAGCGCGGGGGGTCCCCGGGGGAGAGACCCAGTACTTC.

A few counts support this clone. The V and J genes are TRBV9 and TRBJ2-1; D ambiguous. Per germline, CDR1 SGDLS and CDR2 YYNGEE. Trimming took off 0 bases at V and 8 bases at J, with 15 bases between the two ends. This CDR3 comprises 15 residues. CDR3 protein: CASSVVPGPGDEQFF. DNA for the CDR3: TGTGCCAGCAGCGTAGTTCCAGGCCCCGGCGATGAGCAGTTCTTC. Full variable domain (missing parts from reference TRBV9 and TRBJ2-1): DSGVTQTPKHLITATGQRVTLRCSPRSGDLSVYWYQQSLDQGLQFLIQYYNGEERAKGNILERFSAQQFPDLHSELNLSSLELGDSALYFCASSVVPGPGDEQFFGPGTRLTVL.

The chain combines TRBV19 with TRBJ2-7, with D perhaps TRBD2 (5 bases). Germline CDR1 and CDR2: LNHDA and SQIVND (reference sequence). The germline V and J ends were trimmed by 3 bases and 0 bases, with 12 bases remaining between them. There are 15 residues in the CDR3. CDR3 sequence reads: CASSMRGSDSYEQYF. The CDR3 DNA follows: TGTGCCAGTAGTATGAGAGGGAGTGACTCCTACGAGCAGTACTTC. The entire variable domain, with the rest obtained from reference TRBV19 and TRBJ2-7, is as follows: DGGITQSPKYLFRKEGQNVTLSCEQNLNHDAMYWYRQDPGQGLRLIYYSQIVNDFQKGDIAEGYSVSREKKESFPLTVTSAQKNPTAFYLCASSMRGSDSYEQYFGPGTRLTVT.

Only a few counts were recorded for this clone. The CDR3 DNA reads as TGTGCCAGCAGCTTAGGCGGCAGATATTACACCGGGGAGCTGTTTTTT. Its translation is CASSLGGRYYTGELFF. The chain couples TRBV11-3 to TRBJ2-2; D call uncertain. Germline V gene sequence: CDR1 SGHNT, CDR2 YENEEA. The CDR3 sequence is 16 residues long. Trimming took off 1 base at V and 3 bases at J, with 12 bases between the two ends.

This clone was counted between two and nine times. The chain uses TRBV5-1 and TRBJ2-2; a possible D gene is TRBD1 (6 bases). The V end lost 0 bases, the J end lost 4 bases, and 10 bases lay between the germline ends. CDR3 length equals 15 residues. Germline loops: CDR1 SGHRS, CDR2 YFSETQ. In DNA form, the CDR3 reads TGCGCCAGCAGCTTGGAGGTGACAGGCACCGGGGAGCTGTTTTTT. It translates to CASSLEVTGTGELFF.

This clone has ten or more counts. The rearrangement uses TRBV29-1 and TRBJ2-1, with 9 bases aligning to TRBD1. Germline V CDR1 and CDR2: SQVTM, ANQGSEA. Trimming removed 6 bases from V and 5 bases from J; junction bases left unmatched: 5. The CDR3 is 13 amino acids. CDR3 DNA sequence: TGCAGCGTCAGGACAGGGGCCAACAATGAGCAGTTCTTC. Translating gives CSVRTGANNEQFF.

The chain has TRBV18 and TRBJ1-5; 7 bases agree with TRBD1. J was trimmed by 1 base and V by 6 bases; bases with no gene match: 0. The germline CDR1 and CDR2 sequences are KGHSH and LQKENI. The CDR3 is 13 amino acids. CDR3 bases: TGTGCCAGCTCGGGACAGAGCAATCAGCCCCAGCATTTT. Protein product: CASSGQSNQPQHF.

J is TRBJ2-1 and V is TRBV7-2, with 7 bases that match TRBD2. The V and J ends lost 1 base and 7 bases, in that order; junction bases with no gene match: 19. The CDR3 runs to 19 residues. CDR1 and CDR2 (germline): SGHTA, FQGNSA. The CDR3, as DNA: TGTGCCAGCAGCTTAGACTACGCTCCGTTCGCGGGAGTAGGGAATGAGCAGTTCTTC. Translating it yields CASSLDYAPFAGVGNEQFF.

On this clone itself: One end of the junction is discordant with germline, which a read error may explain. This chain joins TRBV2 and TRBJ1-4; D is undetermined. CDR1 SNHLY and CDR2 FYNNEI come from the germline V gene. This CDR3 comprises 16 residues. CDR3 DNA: TGTGCCGGCAGTCCCCGTGGGCCCACCGATTTGGAAAAACTGTTTTTT. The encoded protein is CAGSPRGPTDLEKLFF.

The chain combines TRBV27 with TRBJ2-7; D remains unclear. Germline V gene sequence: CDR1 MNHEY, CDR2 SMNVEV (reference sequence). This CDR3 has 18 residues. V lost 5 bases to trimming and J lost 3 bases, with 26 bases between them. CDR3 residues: CASSPPRRPPSLLYEQYF. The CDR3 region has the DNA TGTGCCAGCAGTCCCCCTCGCAGGCCACCGTCCCTCCTCTACGAGCAGTACTTC.

In nucleotides, the CDR3 is TGCAGCGTCAGATCGAACACCGGGGAGCTGTTTTTT. It is translated as CSVRSNTGELFF. The rearrangement joins TRBV29-1 to TRBJ2-2; no definite D call. CDR1 is SQVTM and CDR2 is ANQGSEA in the germline V gene. V lost 6 bases to trimming and J lost 0 bases, with 5 bases between them. The length of the CDR3 is 12 residues.

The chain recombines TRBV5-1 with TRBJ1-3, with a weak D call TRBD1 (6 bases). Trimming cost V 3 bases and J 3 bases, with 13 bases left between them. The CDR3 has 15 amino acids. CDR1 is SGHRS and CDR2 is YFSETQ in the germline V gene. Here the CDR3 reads CASSSNRAGGNTIYF. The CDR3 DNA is TGCGCCAGCAGCTCTAACAGGGCAGGTGGAAACACCATATATTTT.

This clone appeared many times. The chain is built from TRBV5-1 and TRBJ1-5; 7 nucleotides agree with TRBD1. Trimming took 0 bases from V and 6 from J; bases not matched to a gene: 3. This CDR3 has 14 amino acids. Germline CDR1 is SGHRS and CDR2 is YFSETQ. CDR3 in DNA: TGCGCCAGCAGCTTGGGACAGGGAGGTCAGCCCCAGCATTTT. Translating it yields CASSLGQGGQPQHF.

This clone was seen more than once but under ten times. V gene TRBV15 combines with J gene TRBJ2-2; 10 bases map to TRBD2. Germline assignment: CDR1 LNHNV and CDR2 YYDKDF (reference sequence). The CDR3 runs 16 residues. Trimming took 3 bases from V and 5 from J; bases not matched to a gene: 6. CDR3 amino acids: CATSSGTSDVTGELFF. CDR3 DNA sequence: TGTGCCACCAGCAGCGGGACTAGCGACGTAACCGGGGAGCTGTTTTTT. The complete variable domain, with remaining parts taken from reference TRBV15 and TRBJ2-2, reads DAMVIQNPRYQVTQFGKPVTLSCSQTLNHNVMYWYQQKSSQAPKLLFHYYDKDFNNEADTPDNFQSRRPNTSFCFLDIRSPGLGDTAMYLCATSSGTSDVTGELFFGEGSRLTVL.

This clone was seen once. The CDR3 DNA sequence: TGTGCCAGCAGTTACCCTCCTGATGGGAGTAAGAATGAGCAGTTCTTC. Encoded protein: CASSYPPDGSKNEQFF. The chain carries TRBV6-6 and TRBJ2-1; tentatively, D is TRBD2 (5 bases). Trimming removed 2 bases at V and 7 bases at J, with 18 bases between. The CDR3 extends over 16 amino acids. Germline V lookup: CDR1 MNHNY, CDR2 SVGAGI (reference sequence).